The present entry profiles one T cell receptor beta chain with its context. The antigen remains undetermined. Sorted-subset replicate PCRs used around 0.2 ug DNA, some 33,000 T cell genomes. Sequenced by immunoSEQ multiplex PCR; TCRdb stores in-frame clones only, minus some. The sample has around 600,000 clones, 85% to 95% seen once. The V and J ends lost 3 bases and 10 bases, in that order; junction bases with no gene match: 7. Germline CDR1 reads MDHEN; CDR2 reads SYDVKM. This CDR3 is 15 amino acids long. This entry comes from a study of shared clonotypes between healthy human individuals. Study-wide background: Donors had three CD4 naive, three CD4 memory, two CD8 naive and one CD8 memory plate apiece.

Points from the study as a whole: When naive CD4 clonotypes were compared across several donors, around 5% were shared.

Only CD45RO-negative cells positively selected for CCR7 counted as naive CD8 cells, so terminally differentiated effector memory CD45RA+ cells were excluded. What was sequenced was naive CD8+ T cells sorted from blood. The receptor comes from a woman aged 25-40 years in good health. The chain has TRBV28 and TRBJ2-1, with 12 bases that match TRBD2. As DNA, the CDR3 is TGTGCCAGCAGTTTTCGACTAGCGGGAGTGGAGGAGCAGTTCTTC. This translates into CASSFRLAGVEEQFF.